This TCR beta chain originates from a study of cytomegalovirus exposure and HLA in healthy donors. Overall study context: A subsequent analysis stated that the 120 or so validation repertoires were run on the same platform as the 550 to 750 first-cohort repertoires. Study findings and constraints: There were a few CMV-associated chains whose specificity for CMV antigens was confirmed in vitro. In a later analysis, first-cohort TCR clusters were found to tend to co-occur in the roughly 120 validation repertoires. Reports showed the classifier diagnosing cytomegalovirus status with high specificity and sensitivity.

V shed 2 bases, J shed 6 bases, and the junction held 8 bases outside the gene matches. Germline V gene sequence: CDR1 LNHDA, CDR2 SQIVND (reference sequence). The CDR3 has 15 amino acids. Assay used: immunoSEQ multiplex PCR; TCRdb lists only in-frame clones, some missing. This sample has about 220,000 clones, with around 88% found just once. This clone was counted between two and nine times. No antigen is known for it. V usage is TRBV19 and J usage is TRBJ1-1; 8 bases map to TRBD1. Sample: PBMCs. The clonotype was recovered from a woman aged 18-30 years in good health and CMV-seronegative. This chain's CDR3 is CASSISPRGLSEAFF. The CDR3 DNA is TGTGCCAGTAGTATAAGTCCCAGGGGGCTATCTGAAGCTTTCTTT.